This T cell receptor (beta chain) was recovered during a study of T cells expressing NK-cell markers. As for the study in general: Researchers got TCR beta repertoires out of sorted CD3+CD56+NKG2C+, CD3+CD56+NKG2C- and CD3+CD56-NKG2C+ T cells. One of the eight sequenced donors was seronegative, whereas the other seven were HCMV-seropositive. Study-level points and caveats: Whether the expanded NKG2C+ T cell clones recognized HCMV remained unclear.

CDR3 length: 15 residues. Per germline, CDR1 SGHAT and CDR2 FQNNGV. TCRdb reprocessed the 5' RACE reads and reports one entry per CDR3 protein, with no DNA. The sample holds fewer than 400,000 distinct CDR3 sequences. On this clonotype: Its antigen is unknown.

Sequenced input: blood T cells: a sorted CD56 or NKG2C T cell subset, CD4+ or CD8+ T cells, or bulk PBMC T cells (not recorded which). The clonotype originates from a woman between 50 and 59 years old in good health. This chain links TRBV11-2 with TRBJ2-7; TCRdb lists TRBD1, though no DNA is available to test this call. CDR3 protein: CASSWGPADSYEQYF.